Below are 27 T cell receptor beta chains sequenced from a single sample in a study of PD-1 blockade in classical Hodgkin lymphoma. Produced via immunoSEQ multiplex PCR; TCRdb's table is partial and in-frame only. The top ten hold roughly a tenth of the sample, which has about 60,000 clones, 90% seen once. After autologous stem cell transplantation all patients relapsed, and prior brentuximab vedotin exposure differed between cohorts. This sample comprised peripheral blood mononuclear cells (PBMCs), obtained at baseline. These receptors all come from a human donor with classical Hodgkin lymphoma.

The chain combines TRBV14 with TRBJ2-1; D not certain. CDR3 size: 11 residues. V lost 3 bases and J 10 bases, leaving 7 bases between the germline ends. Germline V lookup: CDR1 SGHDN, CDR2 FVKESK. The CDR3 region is CASSQFYEQFF. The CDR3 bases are TGTGCCAGCAGCCAGTTTTACGAGCAGTTCTTC. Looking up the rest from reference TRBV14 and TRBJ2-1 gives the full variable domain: EAGVTQFPSHSVIEKGQTVTLRCDPISGHDNLYWYRRVMGKEIKFLLHFVKESKQDESGMPNNRFLAERTGGTYSTLKVQPAELEDSGVYFCASSQFYEQFFGPGTRLTVL.

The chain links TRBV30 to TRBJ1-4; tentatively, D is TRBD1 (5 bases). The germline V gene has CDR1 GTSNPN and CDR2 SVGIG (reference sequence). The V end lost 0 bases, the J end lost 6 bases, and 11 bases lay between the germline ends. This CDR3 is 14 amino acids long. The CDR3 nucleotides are TGTGCCTGGAGTGTCGGGGTGGGGGATGAAAAACTGTTTTTT. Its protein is CAWSVGVGDEKLFF.

The CDR3 DNA sequence: TGTGCCACCAGCTCCCGACTGGGCACAGATACGCAGTATTTT. Encoded protein: CATSSRLGTDTQYF. This rearrangement joins TRBV15 to TRBJ2-3; D is unresolved. The V end lost 5 bases, the J end lost 1 base, and 10 bases lay between the germline ends. There are 14 residues in the CDR3. Germline CDR1 and CDR2: LNHNV and YYDKDF (reference sequence).

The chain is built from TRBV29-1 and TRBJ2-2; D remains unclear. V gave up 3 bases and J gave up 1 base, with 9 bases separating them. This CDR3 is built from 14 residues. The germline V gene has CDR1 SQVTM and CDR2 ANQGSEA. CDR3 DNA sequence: TGCAGCGTTGACACAGCCGTGAACACCGGGGAGCTGTTTTTT. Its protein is CSVDTAVNTGELFF.

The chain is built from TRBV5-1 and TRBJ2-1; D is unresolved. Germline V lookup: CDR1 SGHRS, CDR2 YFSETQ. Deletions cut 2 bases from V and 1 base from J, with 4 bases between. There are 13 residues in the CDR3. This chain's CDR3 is CASSFQSYNEQFF. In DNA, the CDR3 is TGCGCCAGCAGCTTTCAGTCCTACAATGAGCAGTTCTTC.

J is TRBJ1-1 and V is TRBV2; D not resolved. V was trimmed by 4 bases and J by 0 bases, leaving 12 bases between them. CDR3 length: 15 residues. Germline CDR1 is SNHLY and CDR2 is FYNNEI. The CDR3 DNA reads TGTGCCAGCAGTGTAGATAAAAGGATGAACACTGAAGCTTTCTTT. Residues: CASSVDKRMNTEAFF.

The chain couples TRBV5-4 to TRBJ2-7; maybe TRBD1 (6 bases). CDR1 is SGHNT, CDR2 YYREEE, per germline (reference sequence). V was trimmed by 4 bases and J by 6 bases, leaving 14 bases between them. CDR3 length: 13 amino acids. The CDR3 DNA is TGTGCCAGCAGCATTTATCCAGGGGCCGAGCAGTACTTC. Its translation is CASSIYPGAEQYF.

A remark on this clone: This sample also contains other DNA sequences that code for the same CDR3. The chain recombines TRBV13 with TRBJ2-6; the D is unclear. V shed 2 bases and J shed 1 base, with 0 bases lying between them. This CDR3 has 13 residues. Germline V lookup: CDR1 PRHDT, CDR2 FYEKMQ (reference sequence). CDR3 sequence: CASSLSGANVLTF. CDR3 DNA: TGTGCCAGCAGCTTATCTGGGGCCAACGTCCTGACTTTC.

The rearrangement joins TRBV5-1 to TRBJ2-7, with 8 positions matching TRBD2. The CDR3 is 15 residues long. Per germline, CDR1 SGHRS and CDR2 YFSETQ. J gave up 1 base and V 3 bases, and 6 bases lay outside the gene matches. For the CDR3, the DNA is TGCGCCAGCAGCTCAGGACTAGCCCCATCCTACGAGCAGTACTTC. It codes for CASSSGLAPSYEQYF.

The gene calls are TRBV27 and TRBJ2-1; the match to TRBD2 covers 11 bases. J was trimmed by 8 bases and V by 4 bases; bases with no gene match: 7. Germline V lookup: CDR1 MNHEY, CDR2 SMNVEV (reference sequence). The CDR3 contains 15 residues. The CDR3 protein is CASSSGTSGRDEQFF. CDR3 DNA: TGTGCCAGCAGTTCGGGGACTAGCGGAAGGGATGAGCAGTTCTTC.

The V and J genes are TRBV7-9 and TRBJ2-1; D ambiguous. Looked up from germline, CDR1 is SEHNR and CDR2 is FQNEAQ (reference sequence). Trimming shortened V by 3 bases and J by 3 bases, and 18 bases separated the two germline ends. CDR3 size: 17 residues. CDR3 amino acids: CASSFHPLRPIYNEQFF. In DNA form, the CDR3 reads TGTGCCAGCAGCTTCCACCCACTACGTCCAATCTACAATGAGCAGTTCTTC.

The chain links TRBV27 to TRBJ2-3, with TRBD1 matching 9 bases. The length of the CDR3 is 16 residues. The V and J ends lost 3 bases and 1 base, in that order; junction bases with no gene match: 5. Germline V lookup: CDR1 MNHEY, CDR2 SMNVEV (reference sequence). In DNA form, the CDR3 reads TGTGCCAGCAGTTTTTCGAGGGACAGGGGCACAGATACGCAGTATTTT. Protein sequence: CASSFSRDRGTDTQYF.

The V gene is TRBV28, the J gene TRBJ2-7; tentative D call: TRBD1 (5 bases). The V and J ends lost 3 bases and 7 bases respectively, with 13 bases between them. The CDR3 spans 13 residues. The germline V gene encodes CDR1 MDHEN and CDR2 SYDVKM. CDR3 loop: CASSLLTVKEQYF. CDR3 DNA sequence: TGTGCCAGCAGTTTGTTGACAGTAAAAGAGCAGTACTTC.

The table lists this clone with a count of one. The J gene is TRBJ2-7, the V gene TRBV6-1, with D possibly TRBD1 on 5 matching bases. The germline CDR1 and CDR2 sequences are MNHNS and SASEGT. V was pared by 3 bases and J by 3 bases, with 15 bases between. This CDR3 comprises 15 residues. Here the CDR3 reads CASSEALQVGYEQYF. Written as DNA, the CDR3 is TGTGCCAGCAGTGAGGCTTTACAGGTCGGCTACGAGCAGTACTTC.

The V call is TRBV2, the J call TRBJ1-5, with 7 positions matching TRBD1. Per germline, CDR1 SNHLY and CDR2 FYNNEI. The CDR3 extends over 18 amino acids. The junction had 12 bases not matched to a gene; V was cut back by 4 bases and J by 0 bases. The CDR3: CASSVLPGQRYSNQPQHF. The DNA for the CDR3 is TGTGCCAGCAGTGTCCTCCCGGGACAGAGATATAGCAATCAGCCCCAGCATTTT.

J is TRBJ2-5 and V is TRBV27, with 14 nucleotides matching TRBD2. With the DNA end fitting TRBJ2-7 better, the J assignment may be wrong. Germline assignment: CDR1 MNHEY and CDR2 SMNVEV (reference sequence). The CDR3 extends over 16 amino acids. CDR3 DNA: TGTGCCAGCAGCCCGACTAGCGGGAGGGCAGCCTACGAGCAGTACTTC. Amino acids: CASSPTSGRAAYEQYF.

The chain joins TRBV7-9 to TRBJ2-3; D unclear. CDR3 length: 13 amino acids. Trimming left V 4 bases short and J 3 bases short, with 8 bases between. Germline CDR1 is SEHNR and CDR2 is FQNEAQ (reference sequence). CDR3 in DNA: TGTGCCAGCAGCTACCCGGCGACAGATACGCAGTATTTT. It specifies CASSYPATDTQYF.

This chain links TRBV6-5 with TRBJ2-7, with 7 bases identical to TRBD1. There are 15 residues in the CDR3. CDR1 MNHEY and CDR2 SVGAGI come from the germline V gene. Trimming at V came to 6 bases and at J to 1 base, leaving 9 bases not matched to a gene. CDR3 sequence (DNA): TGTGCCAGCAGGTCTGACAGGGTGGATTCCTACGAGCAGTACTTC. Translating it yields CASRSDRVDSYEQYF.

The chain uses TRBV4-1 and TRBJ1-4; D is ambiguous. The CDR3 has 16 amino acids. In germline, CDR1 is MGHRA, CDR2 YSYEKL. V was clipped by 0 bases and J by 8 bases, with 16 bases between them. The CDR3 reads CASSQETRNGKEKLFF. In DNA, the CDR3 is TGCGCCAGCAGCCAAGAGACTAGGAATGGGAAAGAAAAACTGTTTTTT.

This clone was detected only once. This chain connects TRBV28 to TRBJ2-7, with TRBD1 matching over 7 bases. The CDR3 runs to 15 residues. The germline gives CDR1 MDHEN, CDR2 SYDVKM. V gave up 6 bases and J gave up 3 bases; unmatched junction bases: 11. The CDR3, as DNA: TGTGCCAGCAGACGGACCGGGACAGACTACTACGAGCAGTACTTC. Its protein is CASRRTGTDYYEQYF.

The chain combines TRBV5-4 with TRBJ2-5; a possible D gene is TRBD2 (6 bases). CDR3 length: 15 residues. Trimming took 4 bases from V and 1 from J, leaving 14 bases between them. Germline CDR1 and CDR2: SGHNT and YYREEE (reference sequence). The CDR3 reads CASSRERRAQETQYF. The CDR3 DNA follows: TGTGCCAGCAGCCGCGAACGGAGGGCCCAAGAGACCCAGTACTTC.

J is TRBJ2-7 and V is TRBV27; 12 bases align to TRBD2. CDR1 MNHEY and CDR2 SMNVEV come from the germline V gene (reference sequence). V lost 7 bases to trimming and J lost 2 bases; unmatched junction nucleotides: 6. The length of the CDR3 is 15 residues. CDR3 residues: CASNPLAGGTYEQYF. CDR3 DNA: TGTGCCAGCAACCCACTAGCGGGAGGAACCTACGAGCAGTACTTC.

DNA of the CDR3: TGTGCCAGCAGTGAAGCGGGTATCGGCAATCAGCCCCAGCATTTT. Amino acids: CASSEAGIGNQPQHF. The V gene is TRBV6-1, the J gene TRBJ1-5, with no clear D. Germline CDR1 is MNHNS and CDR2 is SASEGT. The CDR3 covers 15 residues. Trimming shortened V by 0 bases and J by 2 bases, and 8 bases separated the two germline ends.

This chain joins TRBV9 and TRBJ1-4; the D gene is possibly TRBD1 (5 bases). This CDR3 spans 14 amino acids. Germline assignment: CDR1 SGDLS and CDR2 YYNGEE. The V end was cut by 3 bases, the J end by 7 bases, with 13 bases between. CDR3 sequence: CASSEGPGGEKLFF. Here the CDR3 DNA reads TGTGCCAGCAGCGAGGGACCTGGCGGTGAAAAACTGTTTTTT.

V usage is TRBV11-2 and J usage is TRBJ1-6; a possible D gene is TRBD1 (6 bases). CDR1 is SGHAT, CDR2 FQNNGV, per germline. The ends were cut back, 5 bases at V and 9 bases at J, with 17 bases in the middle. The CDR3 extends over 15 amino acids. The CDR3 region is CASSGGAAYASPLHF. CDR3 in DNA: TGTGCCAGCAGCGGGGGGGCGGCATACGCTTCACCCCTCCACTTT.

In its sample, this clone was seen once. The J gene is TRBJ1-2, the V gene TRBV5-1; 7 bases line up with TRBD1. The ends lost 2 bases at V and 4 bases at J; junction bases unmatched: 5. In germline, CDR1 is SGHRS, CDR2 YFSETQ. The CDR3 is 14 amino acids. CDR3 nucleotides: TGCGCCAGCAGCTTTGACAGGGACCTCTATGGCTACACCTTC. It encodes CASSFDRDLYGYTF. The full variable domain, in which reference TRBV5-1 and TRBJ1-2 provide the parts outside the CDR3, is KAGVTQTPRYLIKTRGQQVTLSCSPISGHRSVSWYQQTPGQGLQFLFEYFSETQRNKGNFPGRFSGRQFSNSRSEMNVSTLELGDSALYLCASSFDRDLYGYTFGSGTRLTVV.

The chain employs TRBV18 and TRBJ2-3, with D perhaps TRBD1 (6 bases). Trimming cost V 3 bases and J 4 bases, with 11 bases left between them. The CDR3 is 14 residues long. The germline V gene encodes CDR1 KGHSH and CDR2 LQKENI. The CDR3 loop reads CASSPTGWADTQYF. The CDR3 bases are TGTGCCAGCTCACCTACAGGGTGGGCAGATACGCAGTATTTT.